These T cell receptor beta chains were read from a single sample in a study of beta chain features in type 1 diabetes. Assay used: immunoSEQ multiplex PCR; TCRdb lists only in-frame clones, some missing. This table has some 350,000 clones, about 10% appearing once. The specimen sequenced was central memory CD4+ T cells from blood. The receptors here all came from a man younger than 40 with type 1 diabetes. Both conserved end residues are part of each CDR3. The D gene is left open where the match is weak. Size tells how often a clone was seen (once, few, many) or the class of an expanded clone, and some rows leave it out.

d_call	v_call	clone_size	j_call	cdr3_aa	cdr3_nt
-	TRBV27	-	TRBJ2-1	CASSLNTRTEQFF	TGTGCCAGCAGTTTAAACACCCGAACTGAGCAGTTCTTC
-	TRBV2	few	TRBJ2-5	CASSRDLETQYF	TGTGCCAGCAGTCGGGACTTGGAGACCCAGTACTTC
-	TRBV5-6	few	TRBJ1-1	CASSRFGQLNTEAFF	TGTGCCAGCAGCCGATTTGGACAGCTGAACACTGAAGCTTTCTTT
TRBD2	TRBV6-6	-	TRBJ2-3	CAISPGGLAGDTQYF	TGTGCCATCAGCCCGGGTGGGCTAGCGGGGGATACGCAGTATTTT
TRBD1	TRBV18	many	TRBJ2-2	CASSRDRNTGELFF	TGTGCCAGCTCACGGGACAGAAACACCGGGGAGCTGTTTTTT
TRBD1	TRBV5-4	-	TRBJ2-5	CASSAGQGAWETQYF	TGTGCCAGCAGCGCGGGACAGGGGGCGTGGGAGACCCAGTACTTC
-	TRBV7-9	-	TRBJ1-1	CASSPQTNTEAFF	TGTGCCAGCAGCCCACAGACAAACACTGAAGCTTTCTTT
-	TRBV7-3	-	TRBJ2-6	CASSPNSGANVLTF	TGTGCCAGCAGCCCAAACTCTGGGGCCAACGTCCTGACTTTC
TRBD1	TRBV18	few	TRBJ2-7	CASSPLGQGDREQYF	TGTGCCAGCTCACCACTGGGACAGGGGGATAGAGAGCAGTACTTC
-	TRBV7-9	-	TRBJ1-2	CASTKARGDYGYTF	TGTGCCAGCACTAAAGCACGGGGAGACTATGGCTACACCTTC
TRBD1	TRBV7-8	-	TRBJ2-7	CASSLQGQGAQEQYF	TGTGCCAGCAGCTTACAAGGACAGGGGGCGCAGGAGCAGTACTTC